This paragraph reports one TCR beta chain. Its antigen is unidentified. The CDR3 length is 11 residues. Between the trimmed V and J ends, which lost 11 bases and 7 bases, there was a span of 9 bases. CDR1 is MNHEY, CDR2 SMNVEV, per germline (reference sequence). TCRdb's copy holds only in-frame clones and misses some; the assay was immunoSEQ multiplex PCR. Found here are about 97,000 clones, 75% to 95% of them singletons; the top ten hold roughly a sixth. This record comes from a study of graft-versus-host responses after intestinal transplantation. Overall study results and limits: Early post-transplant HvG declines were associated with peak circulating GvH clone levels. Recipient marrow harbored GvH clones, some of which surfaced first in ileum or blood.

This chain connects TRBV27 to TRBJ2-6; D call uncertain. The clonotype was recovered from a human patient who received an intestinal transplant, so some T cells may come from the graft donor. The sequenced sample was PBMCs, obtained around 68 weeks after intestinal transplant. The DNA for the CDR3 is TGTGCCGTACGGGTAGCCAACGTCCTGACTTTC. Protein: CAVRVANVLTF.